Sequencing of this TCR beta chain was carried out in a study of OX40 agonist ivuxolimab in advanced cancers. Regarding the study as a whole: On average, a greater number of expanded clones characterised CD8+ T cells relative to CD4+. Within 6 weeks, CD4+ and CD8+ blood T cells expanded clonally at 0.1 to 3.0 mg/kg.

The table came from immunoSEQ multiplex PCR; TCRdb's copy has only in-frame clones and leaves some out. Of 60,000 to 75,000 clones in the sample, around 90% were seen once. About this clone itself: Its cognate antigen is unknown.

The germline V and J ends were trimmed by 2 bases and 4 bases, with 11 bases remaining between them. This CDR3 is built from 14 residues. CDR1 and CDR2 from the germline V gene are SGHTA and FQGNSA. The TCR sequence derives from an adult with an advanced solid tumor such as melanoma, head and neck, liver or kidney cancer. The gene calls are TRBV7-2 and TRBJ1-1; possible D gene TRBD1, 6 bases. Sequenced material: CD4+ or CD8+ T cells sorted from blood, taken in a trial of the OX40 agonist ivuxolimab. The CDR3 DNA sequence: TGTGCCAGCAGCTTAAGGGGAGGGGGCACTGAAGCTTTCTTT. Encoded protein: CASSLRGGGTEAFF.